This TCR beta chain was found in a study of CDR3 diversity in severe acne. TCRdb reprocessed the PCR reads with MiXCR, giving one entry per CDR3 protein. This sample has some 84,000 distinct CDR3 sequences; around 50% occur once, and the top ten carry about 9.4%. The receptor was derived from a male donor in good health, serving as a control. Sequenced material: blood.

The CDR3: CASSHFREGYTF. CDR3 in DNA: TGTGCCAGCAGCCATTTCAGGGAGGGCTACACCTTC. V gene TRBV6-5 combines with J gene TRBJ1-2; tentative D call: TRBD1 (5 bases). Germline V gene data show CDR1 as MNHEY and CDR2 as SVGAGI. This CDR3 is built from 12 residues. V lost 6 bases to trimming and J lost 8 bases, with 13 bases between them.